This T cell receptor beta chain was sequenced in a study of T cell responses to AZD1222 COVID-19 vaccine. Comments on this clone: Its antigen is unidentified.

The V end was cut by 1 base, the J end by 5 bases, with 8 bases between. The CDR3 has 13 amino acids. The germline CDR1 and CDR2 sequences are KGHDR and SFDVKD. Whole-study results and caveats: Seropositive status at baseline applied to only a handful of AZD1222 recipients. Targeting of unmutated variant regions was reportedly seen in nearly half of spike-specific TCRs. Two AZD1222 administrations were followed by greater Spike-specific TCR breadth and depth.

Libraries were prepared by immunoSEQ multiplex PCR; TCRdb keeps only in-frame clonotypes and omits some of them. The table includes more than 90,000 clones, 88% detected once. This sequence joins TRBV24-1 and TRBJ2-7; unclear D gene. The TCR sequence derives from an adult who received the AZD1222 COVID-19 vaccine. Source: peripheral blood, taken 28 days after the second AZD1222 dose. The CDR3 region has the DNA TGTGCCACCAGTGATTTAAGCAGCCACGAGCAGTACTTC. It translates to CATSDLSSHEQYF.